A single sample gave rise to the 5 T cell receptor beta chains below, sequenced in a study of OX40 agonist ivuxolimab in advanced cancers. Library preparation used the immunoSEQ multiplex PCR assay. TCRdb holds this immuneACCESS table with in-frame rearrangements only. Some clones are missing; in checked studies, unresolved V genes explain under half, and the rest has no known cause. The table for this sample lists fewer than 85,000 clones; around four fifths of them were counted only once. Jointly, the top ten make up around 2% of the sample. Specimen: CD4+ or CD8+ T cells sorted from blood, collected in a trial of the OX40 agonist ivuxolimab. The receptor set was obtained from an adult with an advanced solid tumor such as melanoma, head and neck, liver or kidney cancer.

The rearrangement uses TRBV6-5 and TRBJ1-2, with D tentatively TRBD1 (5 bases). Looked up from germline, CDR1 is MNHEY and CDR2 is SVGAGI. V gave up 6 bases and J gave up 4 bases, with 15 bases separating them. The CDR3 contains 14 residues. The CDR3 sequence: CASREPGRRYGYTF. CDR3 sequence (DNA): TGTGCCAGCAGGGAACCGGGACGGCGCTATGGCTACACCTTC.

The gene calls are TRBV4-2 and TRBJ1-1; D possibly corresponds to TRBD1 (5 bases). V gave up 0 bases and J gave up 0 bases, with 14 bases separating them. CDR1 LGHNA and CDR2 YNFKEQ come from the germline V gene. CDR3 length equals 17 residues. CDR3 bases: TGTGCCAGCAGCCAAGATCCCCAGGGTTTAATGAACACTGAAGCTTTCTTT. Translation gives CASSQDPQGLMNTEAFF.

This chain connects TRBV10-2 to TRBJ2-2; D is uncertain. Trimming took 0 bases from V and 2 from J, leaving 7 bases between them. Germline assignment: CDR1 WSHSY and CDR2 SAAADI. The CDR3 sequence is 15 residues long. CDR3 in amino acids: CASSESSANTGELFF. CDR3 in DNA: TGCGCCAGCAGTGAGTCGTCAGCTAACACCGGGGAGCTGTTTTTT.

CDR3 sequence reads: CASSYSRGNGQYF. The CDR3, as DNA: TGTGCCAGCAGTTACTCTAGGGGGAACGGGCAGTACTTC. The J gene is TRBJ2-7, the V gene TRBV6-5, with a possible D match to TRBD1 (6 bases). V was shortened by 0 bases and J by 9 bases, with 12 bases between the two germline ends. In germline, CDR1 is MNHEY, CDR2 SVGAGI. This CDR3 region has 13 residues.

V is TRBV30 and J is TRBJ2-3, with 9 nucleotides matching TRBD2. This CDR3 region has 16 residues. The germline V gene encodes CDR1 GTSNPN and CDR2 SVGIG (reference sequence). Losses at the gene ends were 0 bases for V and 4 bases for J; bases not matched to a gene: 8. The DNA of the CDR3 is TGTGCCTGGAGTGTACTGGCTAGCGGGGTAGCAGATACGCAGTATTTT. This codes for CAWSVLASGVADTQYF.